The 22 T cell receptor beta chains in this list originate from one sample, sequenced in a study of blood T cell repertoires in COVID-19. TCRdb's table, derived via immunoSEQ multiplex PCR, lists solely in-frame clones and lacks some. The sample includes 150,000 or so clones, about 90% of them seen just once. Sequencing used peripheral blood. The receptors stem from a woman aged 70-85 years with acute or convalescent COVID-19.

This clone was seen once. This chain joins TRBV6-1 and TRBJ2-1; 11 nucleotides match TRBD2. In germline, CDR1 is MNHNS, CDR2 SASEGT. This CDR3 region has 17 residues. Losses at the gene ends were 2 bases for V and 2 bases for J; bases not matched to a gene: 5. This CDR3 is CASSELAGGKTYNEQFF. The CDR3 bases are TGTGCCAGCAGTGAATTAGCGGGAGGGAAAACCTACAATGAGCAGTTCTTC.

The V call is TRBV29-1, the J call TRBJ2-1; 9 bases are a match to TRBD2. This CDR3 has 15 residues. In germline, CDR1 is SQVTM, CDR2 ANQGSEA. Trimming cost V 6 bases and J 7 bases; bases outside gene matches: 13. The CDR3 nucleotides read TGCAGCGTCGGGACTAGCTTTTCGGCAGCGAATGAGCAGTTCTTC. Translated, it gives CSVGTSFSAANEQFF.

The chain recombines TRBV7-9 with TRBJ1-1; 7 bases are shared with TRBD1. Germline V gene lookup returns CDR1 SEHNR and CDR2 FQNEAQ (reference sequence). The V segment lost 4 bases and the J segment 1 base; nucleotides outside the gene matches: 6. The CDR3 is made up of 15 amino acids. CDR3 nucleotide sequence: TGTGCCAGCAGCTACCAACAGGGGCCGAACACTGAAGCTTTCTTT. Amino acid sequence: CASSYQQGPNTEAFF.

This chain joins TRBV2 and TRBJ2-1; D remains ambiguous. Trimming pared 7 bases from V and 5 bases from J, leaving 12 bases between. The germline V gene encodes CDR1 SNHLY and CDR2 FYNNEI. The CDR3 has 13 residues. CDR3 coding DNA: TGTGCCAGCACGCGGCTCGAGAACAATGAGCAGTTCTTC. Translation gives CASTRLENNEQFF.

The V gene is TRBV5-6, the J gene TRBJ1-5, with D possibly being TRBD1 (5 bases). The V gene's germline CDR1 is SGHDT and CDR2 YYEEEE. V was cut by 0 bases and J by 9 bases, with 7 bases left in between. This CDR3 spans 12 amino acids. CDR3 sequence (DNA): TGTGCCAGCAGCTTGGCCCAGGGGCCCCAGCATTTT. Translated, it gives CASSLAQGPQHF.

This clone was counted once. This chain joins TRBV7-6 and TRBJ2-5; 13 bases line up with TRBD2. Unmatched junction bases numbered 8, after V lost 5 bases and J lost 5 bases. The CDR3 spans 16 residues. Per the germline V gene, CDR1 is SGHVS and CDR2 is FNYEAQ. As DNA, the CDR3 is TGTGCCAGCAGCAATCCGGGACTAGCGGGGCGGGAGACCCAGTACTTC. It translates to CASSNPGLAGRETQYF.

The chain is built from TRBV19 and TRBJ1-2, with D tentatively TRBD1 (5 bases). The V gene lost 6 bases and the J gene lost 8 bases, with 16 bases spanning the gap. Germline assignment: CDR1 LNHDA and CDR2 SQIVND (reference sequence). This CDR3 contains 13 residues. Here the CDR3 DNA reads TGTGCCAGTAGCAATTCCGGGGACTTCGGCTACACCTTC. Its protein product is CASSNSGDFGYTF.

The chain recombines TRBV19 with TRBJ2-7; D not resolved. Germline values: CDR1 LNHDA, CDR2 SQIVND (reference sequence). This CDR3 comprises 16 residues. V lost 5 bases and J lost 5, with 22 bases in between. CDR3 bases: TGTGCCAGTAGTTCCATTGCGGCCCCCATAGTCCACGAGCAGTACTTC. This translates into CASSSIAAPIVHEQYF.

The genes are TRBV7-2 and TRBJ1-3, with 9 bases lining up with TRBD1. The V segment lost 1 base and the J segment 4 bases; nucleotides outside the gene matches: 5. This CDR3 has 16 residues. In germline, CDR1 is SGHTA, CDR2 FQGNSA. This CDR3 reads CASSLGDRVSGNTIYF. In DNA form, the CDR3 reads TGTGCCAGCAGCTTAGGGGACAGGGTATCCGGAAACACCATATATTTT.

The chain carries TRBV4-3 and TRBJ1-1, with 8 bases aligning to TRBD1. There are 13 residues in the CDR3. Germline trimming cut 5 bases from V and 7 bases from J; bases unmatched to any gene: 6. CDR1 LGHNA and CDR2 YSLEER come from the germline V gene. Here the CDR3 reads CASSNRDRFEAFF. Here the CDR3 DNA reads TGCGCCAGCAGCAACCGGGACAGGTTTGAAGCTTTCTTT.

The CDR3 here is CASSQARGQNNQPQHF. CDR3 nucleotides: TGTGCCAGCAGCCAAGCCCGCGGACAGAACAATCAGCCCCAGCATTTT. V is TRBV4-2 and J is TRBJ1-5, with D tentatively TRBD1 (6 bases). V lost 1 base to trimming and J lost 3 bases, with 13 bases between them. This CDR3 spans 16 amino acids. From germline, CDR1 is LGHNA and CDR2 YNFKEQ.

The chain couples TRBV7-2 to TRBJ1-5; D perhaps matches TRBD1 (5 bases). The CDR3 runs 16 residues. Germline V CDR1 and CDR2: SGHTA, FQGNSA. With 3 bases removed from V and 4 bases from J, the gap between germline ends came to 16 bases. The CDR3 loop reads CASSLSGNGLNQPQHF. DNA for the CDR3: TGTGCCAGCAGCTTGTCAGGGAACGGTTTAAATCAGCCCCAGCATTTT. Complete variable domain (other parts from reference TRBV7-2 and TRBJ1-5): GAGVSQSPSNKVTEKGKDVELRCDPISGHTALYWYRQSLGQGLEFLIYFQGNSAPDKSGLPSDRFSAERTGGSVSTLTIQRTQQEDSAVYLCASSLSGNGLNQPQHFGDGTRLSIL.

V and J are TRBV5-6 and TRBJ2-2, with 12 bases matching TRBD2. In germline, CDR1 is SGHDT, CDR2 YYEEEE. The V gene end was trimmed by 4 bases and the J gene end by 7 bases; junction bases not matched to a gene: 5. The CDR3 extends over 15 amino acids. The CDR3 here is CASSASGRAHGELFF. DNA of the CDR3: TGTGCCAGCAGCGCTAGCGGGAGGGCTCACGGGGAGCTGTTTTTT.

The chain has TRBV11-2 and TRBJ2-2; D gene ambiguous. This CDR3 spans 15 amino acids. V lost 2 bases to trimming and J lost 7 bases, with 14 bases between them. From germline, CDR1 is SGHAT and CDR2 FQNNGV. The CDR3 DNA sequence: TGTGCCAGCAGCTTACGGCCGGGTTCGGACGGGGAGCTGTTTTTT. Residues: CASSLRPGSDGELFF.

The rearrangement links TRBV7-2 to TRBJ2-5, with D unclear. Trimming took off 5 bases at V and 4 bases at J, with 14 bases between the two ends. Per germline, CDR1 SGHTA and CDR2 FQGNSA. The CDR3 length is 14 residues. In DNA form, the CDR3 reads TGTGCCAGCAGCGCCACGCCAGCGTCAGAGACCCAGTACTTC. Translating gives CASSATPASETQYF.

The rearrangement uses TRBV10-3 and TRBJ2-7; 9 bases fit TRBD1. V gave up 7 bases and J gave up 8 bases; unmatched junction bases: 15. The length of the CDR3 is 15 residues. Per the germline V gene, CDR1 is ENHRY and CDR2 is SYGVKD. CDR3: CAITQTGTGFGKQYF. The CDR3 coding sequence is TGTGCCATCACCCAAACCGGGACAGGGTTCGGGAAGCAGTACTTC.

The rearrangement uses TRBV19 and TRBJ2-1; 12 bases agree with TRBD2. The CDR3 is 18 amino acids. V shed 7 bases, J shed 5 bases, and the junction held 15 bases outside the gene matches. Germline V CDR1 and CDR2: LNHDA, SQIVND (reference sequence). The CDR3 reads CASKPSGVTSGSNNEQFF. The CDR3 region has the DNA TGTGCCAGTAAGCCCTCGGGGGTGACTAGCGGGAGCAACAATGAGCAGTTCTTC.

Notes on this clone: One end of the junction fails to match germline, which may point to a read error. This rearrangement joins TRBV12-3 or TRBV12-4 to TRBJ1-1; D unresolved. The CDR3 has 12 amino acids. The CDR3, as DNA: TGTGCCAGCAGTTTAAGACCGGTAACCCGGAGGTTT. The encoded protein is CASSLRPVTRRF.

The chain is built from TRBV7-2 and TRBJ2-5, with a weak D call TRBD1 (6 bases). Germline-derived CDR1 and CDR2 are SGHTA and FQGNSA. The CDR3 extends over 14 amino acids. Trimming cost V 3 bases and J 5 bases, with 13 bases left between them. DNA for the CDR3: TGTGCCAGCAGCTTTTTTCAGGGGTCGGAGACCCAGTACTTC. This codes for CASSFFQGSETQYF.

V gene TRBV5-6 combines with J gene TRBJ1-6, with D possibly matching TRBD1 (5 bases). V was shortened by 1 base and J by 8 bases, with 16 bases between the two germline ends. Germline-derived CDR1 and CDR2 are SGHDT and YYEEEE. This CDR3 is 16 amino acids long. In DNA form, the CDR3 reads TGTGCCAGCAGCTTGATGGCTGGCGGGGGGGATTCACCCCTCCACTTT. This gives the protein CASSLMAGGGDSPLHF. The whole variable domain, filled in from reference TRBV5-6 and TRBJ1-6, reads DAGVTQSPTHLIKTRGQQVTLRCSPKSGHDTVSWYQQALGQGPQFIFQYYEEEERQRGNFPDRFSGHQFPNYSSELNVNALLLGDSALYLCASSLMAGGGDSPLHFGNGTRLTVT.

This clone was picked up a small number of times. The V gene is TRBV7-9, the J gene TRBJ1-1; TRBD1 might be the D (5 bases). Trimming shortened V by 8 bases and J by 5 bases, and 15 bases separated the two germline ends. Germline V gene data show CDR1 as SEHNR and CDR2 as FQNEAQ (reference sequence). The CDR3 is 13 amino acids. CDR3 protein: CASRLWEGTEAFF. Written as DNA, the CDR3 is TGTGCCAGCCGACTATGGGAGGGGACTGAAGCTTTCTTT.

CDR3 DNA: TGTGCCACCAGCAGTGTACAGGGTTGGGGCAATCAGCCCCAGCATTTT. This translates into CATSSVQGWGNQPQHF. The chain combines TRBV15 with TRBJ1-5; D possibly corresponds to TRBD1 (6 bases). This CDR3 comprises 16 residues. In germline, CDR1 is LNHNV, CDR2 YYDKDF (reference sequence). The germline V and J ends were trimmed by 3 bases and 2 bases, with 14 bases remaining between them.